This T cell receptor beta chain was sequenced during a study of blood T cells in healthy people across ages. Overall study context: T cells yielded about one barcoded beta molecule per two cells through template switching.

Germline lookup yields CDR1 GTSNPN and CDR2 SVGIG (reference sequence). V gave up 3 bases and J gave up 9 bases, with 9 bases separating them. The CDR3 length is 11 residues. Each donor gave ten milliliters of peripheral blood. The authors ran a second PCR of 7 to 11 cycles using a sample-barcoded 5' primer and a J-beta primer mix. TCRdb passed the 5' RACE reads through MiXCR, listing each CDR3 protein once. The table has hundreds of thousands of distinct CDR3 sequences, about 20% seen once. Study results and caveats: Among T cells, TCR beta diversity per million cells dropped roughly linearly as age rose. Researchers deemed the diversity estimates from one million T cells underestimates.

Turning to this clonotype: As yet, its antigen is unknown.

This chain connects TRBV30 to TRBJ2-1; D may be TRBD1 (6 bases). This clonotype originated in a man aged 65-85 years in good health. The sample was blood. The CDR3 protein is CAWRQGTEQFF. In DNA, the CDR3 is TGTGCCTGGAGACAGGGTACTGAGCAGTTCTTC.